This T cell receptor (beta chain) originates from a study of blood T cell repertoires in COVID-19. The overall study: Sites across the United States, Italy and Spain contributed samples from acute and convalescent COVID-19. The analysed material was cDNA or gDNA that came from T cells, B-cell-depleted T cells, or PBMCs.

Per the germline V gene, CDR1 is SGHAT and CDR2 is FQNNGV. V lost 5 bases, J lost 0 bases, and 13 bases lay in between. The CDR3 has 15 amino acids. Original analysis: By means of reference gene primer amplification, nucleated cell counts were estimated. Assay: immunoSEQ multiplex PCR; the TCRdb copy retains only in-frame clones and omits some. V and J calls plus clone size are reproduced from that table; the DNA served to infer D and trimming. The table shows 75,000 to 90,000 clones, with roughly 80% occurring only once. This sequence was found in a woman aged 40 to 55 with active or convalescent COVID-19. The J gene is TRBJ1-2, the V gene TRBV11-2; no clear D gene. The sequenced material came from peripheral blood. The CDR3 DNA is TGTGCCAGCAGCAGAGGGCCCCTATCTAACTATGGCTACACCTTC. Its protein product is CASSRGPLSNYGYTF.